The rows below give T cell receptor beta chains drawn from one sample of a study of tumor and adjacent non-tumor tissue in lung cancer. TCRdb re-analysed the multiplex PCR reads in MiXCR, keeping a single row per CDR3 protein. Of 70,000 to 90,000 distinct CDR3 sequences in the sample, approximately 71% were seen once. The sequenced sample was distant non-tumor lung tissue. The receptors come from a woman aged 50 to 65 with non-small cell lung cancer. Each CDR3 is given with its conserved first and last residue. Fields, in order: V gene, D gene, J gene, clone size, CDR3 DNA, CDR3 protein. A D gene is named only where the DNA matches it firmly. Clone size is not always given. Where it is, it says once, few, many or a class for expanded clones.

V gene: TRBV7-9
D gene: TRBD1
J gene: TRBJ2-3
clone size: NA
CDR3 DNA: TGTGCCAGCAGCTTAGACCCAGGGGGCGCAGATACGCAGTTTTTT
CDR3 protein: CASSLDPGGADTQFF

V gene: TRBV29-1
D gene: NA
J gene: TRBJ2-7
clone size: many
CDR3 DNA: TGCAGCGTTGGAGACGTCGGCGGACTGTCCTCCTACGAGCAGTACTTC
CDR3 protein: CSVGDVGGLSSYEQYF

V gene: TRBV12-3/TRBV12-4
D gene: NA
J gene: TRBJ1-2
clone size: NA
CDR3 DNA: TGTGCCAGCAGTTTGAGGACAGCGTATAACTACACCTTC
CDR3 protein: CASSLRTAYNYTF

V gene: TRBV11-2
D gene: TRBD2
J gene: TRBJ2-7
clone size: medium-sized
CDR3 DNA: TGTGCCAGCAGCCCAATGACTAGCGGGATCTCCTACGAGCAGTACTTC
CDR3 protein: CASSPMTSGISYEQYF

V gene: TRBV12-3/TRBV12-4
D gene: NA
J gene: TRBJ2-1
clone size: NA
CDR3 DNA: TGTGCCAACCTCCAGGGAGTCGGTTCCTCGGCTAGAAGCTCCTACAACGAGCAGTTCTTC
CDR3 protein: CANLQGVGSSARSSYNEQFF

V gene: TRBV4-3
D gene: TRBD2
J gene: TRBJ2-6
clone size: NA
CDR3 DNA: TGCGCAAGCAGCCCTCAGGGTAGCGGGCGTTTCTCTGGGGCCAGCGTCCTGACTTTC
CDR3 protein: CASSPQGSGRFSGASVLTF

V gene: TRBV4-2
D gene: TRBD2
J gene: TRBJ2-1
clone size: NA
CDR3 DNA: TGTGCCAGCACCCAAGAGCCATGCGGGAGTAACAACAATGAGCAGTTCTTC
CDR3 protein: CASTQEPCGSNNNEQFF

V gene: TRBV6-2/TRBV6-3
D gene: NA
J gene: TRBJ1-5
clone size: NA
CDR3 DNA: TGTGTCAGCAGCCCCACCCAAGGGGAGTACAGTCAGCCCCAGCATTTT
CDR3 protein: CVSSPTQGEYSQPQHF

V gene: TRBV7-8
D gene: TRBD1
J gene: TRBJ2-7
clone size: NA
CDR3 DNA: TGTGCCAGCAGCTTAGGGGACAGTTCCTACGAGCAGTACTTC
CDR3 protein: CASSLGDSSYEQYF

V gene: TRBV5-4
D gene: TRBD1
J gene: TRBJ1-4
clone size: many
CDR3 DNA: TGTGCCAGCAGCACAAACAGGGGGCTGAATGAAAAACTGTTTTTT
CDR3 protein: CASSTNRGLNEKLFF

V gene: TRBV7-8
D gene: NA
J gene: TRBJ1-1
clone size: NA
CDR3 DNA: TGTGCCAGCAGCTTTTCTGGGCAGTCGAAGACTGAAGCTTTCTTT
CDR3 protein: CASSFSGQSKTEAFF

V gene: TRBV4-1
D gene: NA
J gene: TRBJ2-7
clone size: NA
CDR3 DNA: TGCGCCAGCAGCCATGCAACCGGGACGCAGAACCCCTACGAGCAGTACTTC
CDR3 protein: CASSHATGTQNPYEQYF

V gene: TRBV11-2
D gene: NA
J gene: TRBJ2-2
clone size: NA
CDR3 DNA: TGCACCAGCAGCTTAGAGATGGGGAGTTTTTACACCGGGGAGCTGTTTTTT
CDR3 protein: CTSSLEMGSFYTGELFF

V gene: TRBV11-3
D gene: TRBD1
J gene: TRBJ2-1
clone size: NA
CDR3 DNA: TGTGCCAGCAGCAGACAATTTAGGGGGCATGGCAATGAGCAGTTCTTC
CDR3 protein: CASSRQFRGHGNEQFF

V gene: TRBV11-1
D gene: TRBD1
J gene: TRBJ2-3
clone size: NA
CDR3 DNA: TGTACCAGCAGCTTAGCCACAGGGGTTGATAAGCAGTGTTTT
CDR3 protein: CTSSLATGVDKQCF

V gene: TRBV28
D gene: TRBD2
J gene: TRBJ2-7
clone size: NA
CDR3 DNA: TGTGCCAGCAGTCCCCAGACTAGCGGGAGGTTATACGAGCAGTACTTC
CDR3 protein: CASSPQTSGRLYEQYF

V gene: TRBV11-2
D gene: NA
J gene: TRBJ1-5
clone size: NA
CDR3 DNA: TGTGCCAGCAGCTTAGATCGGAACCAGCCCGAGCATTTC
CDR3 protein: CASSLDRNQPEHF

V gene: TRBV20-1
D gene: TRBD2
J gene: TRBJ2-7
clone size: NA
CDR3 DNA: TGCAGTGCTAGTGGTGGGCGGGGGAGCAAAGAGACTCAGTACTTC
CDR3 protein: CSASGGRGSKETQYF

V gene: TRBV11-3
D gene: NA
J gene: TRBJ2-7
clone size: NA
CDR3 DNA: TGTGTCAGCAGCTTAGGGGACTACGAGCAGTACTTC
CDR3 protein: CVSSLGDYEQYF

V gene: TRBV20-1
D gene: TRBD1
J gene: TRBJ1-1
clone size: NA
CDR3 DNA: TGCCGTGCTTCGACAGGGAGGGTCACCGAAGCTTTCTTT
CDR3 protein: CRASTGRVTEAFF

V gene: TRBV12-3/TRBV12-4
D gene: TRBD2
J gene: TRBJ2-6
clone size: many
CDR3 DNA: TGTGCCAGCAGCACCCAAGGGCTACTAGCGGGTAGCTCTGGGGCCAACGTCCTGACTTTC
CDR3 protein: CASSTQGLLAGSSGANVLTF

V gene: TRBV20-1
D gene: NA
J gene: TRBJ1-5
clone size: many
CDR3 DNA: TGCAGTGCTAGAGTACTCGGGCCCCAGCATTTT
CDR3 protein: CSARVLGPQHF

V gene: TRBV4-2
D gene: TRBD1
J gene: TRBJ1-4
clone size: NA
CDR3 DNA: TGTGCCAGCAGCCAAGACCCGCAGGGGGCGTTTGAAAAACCGTTTTTT
CDR3 protein: CASSQDPQGAFEKPFF

V gene: TRBV7-8
D gene: TRBD2
J gene: TRBJ2-2
clone size: NA
CDR3 DNA: TGTGCCAGCAGCTGGACTAGCGCTAACACCGGGGAGCTGTTTTTT
CDR3 protein: CASSWTSANTGELFF

V gene: TRBV11-2
D gene: TRBD2
J gene: TRBJ2-1
clone size: once
CDR3 DNA: TGTCCCAGCAGCCTGATGTTACTAGCGGGGGACAATGAGCAGTTCTTC
CDR3 protein: CPSSLMLLAGDNEQFF

V gene: TRBV20-1
D gene: TRBD2
J gene: TRBJ2-2
clone size: many
CDR3 DNA: TGCAGTGCTATGACTAGCGGGAGGAGCCGGGAGCTGTTTTTT
CDR3 protein: CSAMTSGRSRELFF

V gene: TRBV28
D gene: NA
J gene: TRBJ2-7
clone size: NA
CDR3 DNA: TGTGCCAGCAGTTTTGTAATGAGAGCCTACGAGCAGTACTTC
CDR3 protein: CASSFVMRAYEQYF

V gene: TRBV11-1
D gene: NA
J gene: TRBJ1-1
clone size: few
CDR3 DNA: TGCGCCAGCAGCTTAAAGGGGTTGAACACTGAAGCTTTCTTT
CDR3 protein: CASSLKGLNTEAFF

V gene: TRBV28
D gene: NA
J gene: TRBJ1-5
clone size: NA
CDR3 DNA: TGTGCCGGTGGAAAAGGGGGTACCAATCTGCCCCAGCATTTT
CDR3 protein: CAGGKGGTNLPQHF

V gene: TRBV5-4
D gene: TRBD2
J gene: TRBJ2-4
clone size: many
CDR3 DNA: TGTGCCAGCAGCTTGTTGGGACGGGGGGACAAAAACATTCAGTACTTC
CDR3 protein: CASSLLGRGDKNIQYF

V gene: TRBV11-2
D gene: TRBD2
J gene: TRBJ2-1
clone size: NA
CDR3 DNA: TGTGCCAGCAGCTTTAACCTTAGCGGGAAATACGAGCAGTTCTTC
CDR3 protein: CASSFNLSGKYEQFF

V gene: TRBV6-2/TRBV6-3
D gene: TRBD1
J gene: TRBJ1-2
clone size: NA
CDR3 DNA: TGTGCCAGCAGCCGCAGACAGGGACAGAATGGCTACACCTTC
CDR3 protein: CASSRRQGQNGYTF

V gene: TRBV6-5
D gene: TRBD2
J gene: TRBJ2-1
clone size: once
CDR3 DNA: TGTGCCAGCAGTACTAGCGGGAAGGCCTACAATGAGCAGTTCTTC
CDR3 protein: CASSTSGKAYNEQFF

V gene: TRBV11-2
D gene: NA
J gene: TRBJ2-7
clone size: NA
CDR3 DNA: TGTGCCATCAGCTTAGCGGCTGGGTACGCGCAGCACTTC
CDR3 protein: CAISLAAGYAQHF

V gene: TRBV6-6
D gene: NA
J gene: TRBJ2-5
clone size: NA
CDR3 DNA: TGTGCCAGCACCTATGGGGAGACCCAGTACTTC
CDR3 protein: CASTYGETQYF

V gene: TRBV28
D gene: TRBD2
J gene: TRBJ2-7
clone size: few
CDR3 DNA: TGTGCCAGCAGTTCCCCTAGCGGGAGTGTATACGAGCAGTACTTC
CDR3 protein: CASSSPSGSVYEQYF

V gene: TRBV10-3
D gene: NA
J gene: TRBJ1-2
clone size: NA
CDR3 DNA: TGTGCCATCAGTGAAGGCCATGTGTATGGCTACACCTTC
CDR3 protein: CAISEGHVYGYTF

V gene: TRBV6-2/TRBV6-3
D gene: NA
J gene: TRBJ1-1
clone size: NA
CDR3 DNA: TGTGCCAACAGTGGTGACATGGGCGGGTACACTGAAGCTTTCTTC
CDR3 protein: CANSGDMGGYTEAFF

V gene: TRBV28
D gene: NA
J gene: TRBJ1-4
clone size: NA
CDR3 DNA: TGTGCCAGCAGATACGGACAGGAAAAACTGTTTTTT
CDR3 protein: CASRYGQEKLFF

V gene: TRBV11-2
D gene: NA
J gene: TRBJ2-2
clone size: NA
CDR3 DNA: TGTGCCAGGAGCTTTGGGGGTAGCAAAATTTCCACCGGGGAGCTGCTTTTT
CDR3 protein: CARSFGGSKISTGELLF

V gene: TRBV4-2
D gene: TRBD1
J gene: TRBJ1-4
clone size: NA
CDR3 DNA: TGTGCCGGCAGTCAGTCCCCGACAGGGGGCGGGGAAAAACTGTTTTTT
CDR3 protein: CAGSQSPTGGGEKLFF

V gene: TRBV5-6
D gene: NA
J gene: TRBJ1-5
clone size: once
CDR3 DNA: TGTGCCAGTAGCTTGGGGGGGTATAGCAATCAGGCCCAGCATTTT
CDR3 protein: CASSLGGYSNQAQHF

V gene: TRBV20-1
D gene: TRBD1
J gene: TRBJ1-5
clone size: NA
CDR3 DNA: TGCAGTGCCCCCCCGGGACAGGGGTCGGTTCAGTCCCAGCATTTT
CDR3 protein: CSAPPGQGSVQSQHF

V gene: TRBV5-5
D gene: TRBD2
J gene: TRBJ2-7
clone size: many
CDR3 DNA: TGTGCCAGCAGCTTGGTGCTAGCGGGAGGCAGCTCCTACGAGCAGTACTTC
CDR3 protein: CASSLVLAGGSSYEQYF

V gene: TRBV20-1
D gene: NA
J gene: TRBJ1-1
clone size: once
CDR3 DNA: TGCAGTGCTCCCGGTGGGGCAGTGAACACTGAAGCTTTCTTT
CDR3 protein: CSAPGGAVNTEAFF

V gene: TRBV28
D gene: TRBD1
J gene: TRBJ1-1
clone size: NA
CDR3 DNA: TGTGGCAGCAGTTCGGCTGACAGGGGGCCCCAGAACACTGAAGCTTTCTTC
CDR3 protein: CGSSSADRGPQNTEAFF

V gene: TRBV23-1
D gene: NA
J gene: TRBJ2-1
clone size: NA
CDR3 DNA: TGCGCCAGCAGACTCCTAAGACAGAGGAATGAGCGGTTCTTC
CDR3 protein: CASRLLRQRNERFF

V gene: TRBV11-2
D gene: TRBD2
J gene: TRBJ2-1
clone size: NA
CDR3 DNA: TGTGCCGGCAGCTTAGAACTAGCGGGAGGCTCCTACAATGAGCAGTCCTTC
CDR3 protein: CAGSLELAGGSYNEQSF

V gene: TRBV5-5
D gene: NA
J gene: TRBJ1-2
clone size: NA
CDR3 DNA: TGTGCGAGCAGCTGGACAGCTAACTATGGCTACACCTTC
CDR3 protein: CASSWTANYGYTF

V gene: TRBV6-1
D gene: NA
J gene: TRBJ2-1
clone size: NA
CDR3 DNA: TGTGCCAGCACCTCCGCTGTGGTCAGCTTCTCCTACAATGAGCAGTTCTTC
CDR3 protein: CASTSAVVSFSYNEQFF

V gene: TRBV29-1
D gene: NA
J gene: TRBJ1-2
clone size: NA
CDR3 DNA: TGCAGCGTTGGGGCATTCTATGGCTATACCTTC
CDR3 protein: CSVGAFYGYTF

V gene: TRBV11-2
D gene: NA
J gene: TRBJ1-2
clone size: NA
CDR3 DNA: TGTGTCAGTAGCTTAGAGCCAGGGAGCGGCTACACCTTC
CDR3 protein: CVSSLEPGSGYTF

V gene: TRBV29-1
D gene: NA
J gene: TRBJ2-7
clone size: NA
CDR3 DNA: TGCAGCGCCCGACTAACGGGTACCTACAAGCAGTACTTC
CDR3 protein: CSARLTGTYKQYF

V gene: TRBV5-1
D gene: NA
J gene: TRBJ2-1
clone size: NA
CDR3 DNA: TGCGCCAGCAGCTCAAATCTTGGCTTCGGCAATGAGCAGTTCTTC
CDR3 protein: CASSSNLGFGNEQFF

V gene: TRBV11-1
D gene: NA
J gene: TRBJ1-1
clone size: NA
CDR3 DNA: TGTGCCAGCAGCTTGAAGGAGTCCGAGACTGAAGCTTTCTTT
CDR3 protein: CASSLKESETEAFF